This T cell receptor (beta chain) was sequenced for a study of control samples from healthy donors and cancer patients. The CDR3 spans 14 residues. V dropped 1 base and J dropped 4 bases, with 10 bases sitting between them. The germline V gene encodes CDR1 MNHEY and CDR2 SVGEGT. This clone was detected only once. The protocol was immunoSEQ multiplex PCR, while the TCRdb copy is restricted to in-frame clones and leaves out a portion. The sample has fewer than 95,000 clones, more than 70% seen once. The clonotype comes from a woman aged 35 to 49 in good health. The chain employs TRBV6-2 or TRBV6-3 and TRBJ1-1; D gene ambiguous. The sequenced sample consisted of blood. The CDR3 region has the DNA TGTGCCAGCAGTTACTACCCGCGGACCACTGAAGCTTTCTTT. It is translated as CASSYYPRTTEAFF.